Following are 21 T cell receptor beta chains from one sample sequenced in a study of cytomegalovirus exposure and HLA in healthy donors. PCR employed 60 Vbeta and 13 Jbeta primers. Measured with immunoSEQ multiplex PCR; TCRdb has only the in-frame clones, and not every one. The data hold 170,000 or so clones, with around 80% observed a single time. Sample: PBMCs. The receptor set was obtained from a man between 18 and 29 years old in good health and CMV-seronegative.

This clone has just a few counts. The chain joins TRBV6-1 to TRBJ2-5; possibly TRBD2 for D (5 bases). The end of the DNA aligns better with TRBJ2-7, so the J call may be wrong. The CDR3 totals 15 residues. The germline V gene encodes CDR1 MNHNS and CDR2 SASEGT. Written as DNA, the CDR3 is TGTGCCAGCATCCCCCGGGCGGGCAGTACCTACGAGCAGTACTTC. Translation: CASIPRAGSTYEQYF.

The rearrangement joins TRBV6-7 to TRBJ2-7; D unclear. Being an ORF, TRBV6-7 has a function that is uncertain. CDR3 length equals 15 residues. Trimming left V 0 bases short and J 3 bases short, with 12 bases between. The CDR3 here is CASSYSIIADYEQYF. CDR3 sequence (DNA): TGTGCCAGCAGTTACTCGATTATCGCGGACTACGAGCAGTACTTC.

CDR3 region: CASSATGRTYEQYF. The CDR3 nucleotides are TGTGCCAGCAGCGCTACAGGGCGTACCTACGAGCAGTACTTC. This chain uses TRBV7-9 with TRBJ2-7, with D possibly matching TRBD1 (6 bases). The germline CDR1 and CDR2 sequences are SEHNR and FQNEAQ (reference sequence). The length of the CDR3 is 14 residues. Trimming left V 5 bases short and J 2 bases short, with 13 bases between.

There are a few counts of this clone. This sample includes further DNA sequences coding for the same CDR3. As DNA, the CDR3 is TGTGCCAGCAGCCGCTCTGGGGCCAACGTCCTGACTTTC. As protein: CASSRSGANVLTF. The chain joins TRBV27 to TRBJ2-6, with D hard to call. Trimming removed 6 bases from V and 0 bases from J, with 3 bases in between. The CDR3 consists of 13 residues. Germline V gene lookup returns CDR1 MNHEY and CDR2 SMNVEV (reference sequence). Together with reference TRBV27 and TRBJ2-6, the CDR3 gives the full variable domain: EAQVTQNPRYLITVTGKKLTVTCSQNMNHEYMSWYRQDPGLGLRQIYYSMNVEVTDKGDVPEGYKVSRKEKRNFPLILESPSPNQTSLYFCASSRSGANVLTFGAGSRLTVL.

This clone was found once. The CDR3 DNA follows: TGTGCCAGCAAAGAGGACAGTAGCAATCAGCCCCAGCATTTT. Translating it yields CASKEDSSNQPQHF. The genes are TRBV28 and TRBJ1-5; D may be TRBD1 (6 bases). CDR1 MDHEN and CDR2 SYDVKM come from the germline V gene. Deletions cut 7 bases from V and 0 bases from J, with 10 bases between. The CDR3 has 14 residues.

The CDR3 here is CASSRTAAYGYTF. The DNA of the CDR3 is TGTGCCAGCAGTAGGACAGCAGCATATGGCTACACCTTC. The V and J genes are TRBV27 and TRBJ1-2, with D tentatively TRBD1 (6 bases). Per germline, CDR1 MNHEY and CDR2 SMNVEV (reference sequence). V lost 5 bases and J 5 bases, leaving 12 bases between the germline ends. The CDR3 has 13 residues.

The CDR3 sequence: CASREGRGDTGELFF. CDR3 DNA: TGTGCCAGCAGAGAGGGTCGTGGGGACACCGGGGAGCTGTTTTTT. The chain combines TRBV6-4 with TRBJ2-2, with D possibly being TRBD2 (5 bases). The CDR3 has 15 amino acids. The germline gives CDR1 MRHNA, CDR2 SNTAGT. Trimming shortened V by 6 bases and J by 3 bases, and 14 bases separated the two germline ends.

This clone was recorded a few times. The chain carries TRBV4-1 and TRBJ1-5, with D unresolved. Germline CDR1 and CDR2: MGHRA and YSYEKL. The CDR3 is 13 amino acids. The V end lost 8 bases, the J end lost 3 bases, and 11 bases lay between the germline ends. Written as DNA, the CDR3 is TGCGCCAGCGGTGGCGGATCCAATCAGCCCCAGCATTTT. It encodes CASGGGSNQPQHF.

This sequence joins TRBV18 and TRBJ2-1, with 8 bases matching TRBD1. Germline V CDR1 and CDR2: KGHSH, LQKENI. The CDR3 covers 16 residues. The trim removed 6 bases at V and 1 base at J, leaving 8 bases unmatched. The CDR3 DNA follows: TGTGCCAGCTCGCCCACAACAGGGGGATCCTACAATGAGCAGTTCTTC. Translation: CASSPTTGGSYNEQFF.

This clone has just a few counts. This chain's CDR3 is CASNPGTTDYEQYF. In nucleotides, the CDR3 is TGTGCCAGCAACCCCGGGACTACCGACTACGAGCAGTACTTC. V gene TRBV10-3 combines with J gene TRBJ2-7; 7 bases line up with TRBD2. Germline values: CDR1 ENHRY, CDR2 SYGVKD. This CDR3 has 14 amino acids. V was pared by 10 bases and J by 3 bases, with 12 bases of the junction left unmatched.

The chain joins TRBV5-8 to TRBJ2-7; D is undetermined. V was trimmed by 0 bases and J by 3 bases, leaving 10 bases between them. Germline V gives CDR1 SGHTS, CDR2 YDEGEE. The CDR3 loop spans 14 amino acids. The CDR3: CASSLGYRIYEQYF. CDR3 coding DNA: TGTGCCAGCAGCTTGGGTTACAGAATCTACGAGCAGTACTTC.

This chain uses TRBV10-3 with TRBJ2-5; 13 bases match TRBD2. The closer fit of TRBJ2-7 to the DNA end suggests the J call may be wrong. Germline V gene sequence: CDR1 ENHRY, CDR2 SYGVKD. The CDR3 totals 14 residues. The DNA for the CDR3 is TGTGCCATTCAAGGACTAGCGGGAGATTACGAGCAGTACTTC. It is translated as CAIQGLAGDYEQYF.

The chain uses TRBV2 and TRBJ2-7; 7 positions match TRBD1. This CDR3 is built from 14 residues. The germline CDR1 and CDR2 sequences are SNHLY and FYNNEI. Unmatched junction bases numbered 11, after V lost 0 bases and J lost 12 bases. The CDR3 nucleotides read TGTGCCAGCAGTGAAGCACCCGGGACAGCGTACCGGTACTTC. Translated: CASSEAPGTAYRYF. Filled out from reference TRBV2 and TRBJ2-7, the complete variable domain reads EPEVTQTPSHQVTQMGQEVILRCVPISNHLYFYWYRQILGQKVEFLVSFYNNEISEKSEIFDDQFSVERPDGSNFTLKIRSTKLEDSAMYFCASSEAPGTAYRYFGPGTRLTVT.

V usage is TRBV6-5 and J usage is TRBJ2-3, with D uncertain. The CDR3 extends over 15 amino acids. The V end lost 7 bases, the J end lost 0 bases, and 14 bases lay between the germline ends. Germline values: CDR1 MNHEY, CDR2 SVGAGI. The CDR3 DNA sequence: TGTGCCAGCAAGCTAATAGCAACTAGCACAGATACGCAGTATTTT. Translation: CASKLIATSTDTQYF.

This clone appeared a single time. The gene calls are TRBV30 and TRBJ1-5, with D hard to call. CDR1 and CDR2 from the germline V gene are GTSNPN and SVGIG (reference sequence). V lost 2 bases to trimming and J lost 5 bases, with 7 bases between them. The CDR3 is made up of 12 amino acids. The CDR3 protein is CAWSLGDQPQHF. CDR3 bases: TGTGCCTGGAGTTTGGGAGATCAGCCCCAGCATTTT.

This clone showed up just once. This rearrangement joins TRBV5-1 to TRBJ2-7, with a tentative D call TRBD1 (6 bases). The V end lost 0 bases, the J end lost 2 bases, and 12 bases lay between the germline ends. There are 15 residues in the CDR3. In germline, CDR1 is SGHRS, CDR2 YFSETQ. The CDR3, as DNA: TGCGCCAGCAGCTTGGTTACAGGGTCGACCTACGAGCAGTACTTC. Amino acids: CASSLVTGSTYEQYF.

The V gene is TRBV7-6, the J gene TRBJ2-7; D perhaps matches TRBD1 (5 bases). The germline V and J ends were trimmed by 2 bases and 7 bases, with 21 bases remaining between them. Looked up from germline, CDR1 is SGHVS and CDR2 is FNYEAQ. The CDR3 runs 16 residues. DNA of the CDR3: TGTGCCAGCAGCTTACTAAGTAGGGGCCCCTTGGGGGAGCAGTACTTC. Translating gives CASSLLSRGPLGEQYF.

In this sample, this clone turned up a few times. The chain employs TRBV28 and TRBJ1-4; 8 bases are a match to TRBD1. The CDR3 runs to 14 residues. Losses at the gene ends were 6 bases for V and 8 bases for J; bases not matched to a gene: 8. Germline V lookup: CDR1 MDHEN, CDR2 SYDVKM. The CDR3 spells CASSLRGRREKLFF. For the CDR3, the DNA is TGTGCCAGCAGCCTCAGGGGGCGGAGGGAAAAACTGTTTTTT. The variable domain in full, completed from reference TRBV28 and TRBJ1-4, reads DVKVTQSSRYLVKRTGEKVFLECVQDMDHENMFWYRQDPGLGLRLIYFSYDVKMKEKGDIPEGYSVSREKKERFSLILESASTNQTSMYLCASSLRGRREKLFFGSGTQLSVL.

The V call is TRBV4-3, the J call TRBJ2-1; TRBD2 aligns across 13 bases. Germline-derived CDR1 and CDR2 are LGHNA and YSLEER. V was pared by 4 bases and J by 5 bases, with 5 bases of the junction left unmatched. CDR3 size: 16 residues. The CDR3 loop reads CASSPRLAGGNNEQFF. In nucleotides, the CDR3 is TGCGCCAGCAGCCCCAGACTAGCGGGAGGAAACAATGAGCAGTTCTTC.

This chain connects TRBV14 to TRBJ2-7; 7 nucleotides match TRBD1. In germline, CDR1 is SGHDN, CDR2 FVKESK. The CDR3 sequence is 15 residues long. After removal of 2 bases from V and 4 bases from J, the junction contained 8 bases not matched to a gene. The CDR3 sequence: CASSQRQGPSYEQYF. The CDR3 nucleotides are TGTGCCAGCAGCCAACGACAGGGACCAAGTTACGAGCAGTACTTC. Full variable domain (missing parts from reference TRBV14 and TRBJ2-7): EAGVTQFPSHSVIEKGQTVTLRCDPISGHDNLYWYRRVMGKEIKFLLHFVKESKQDESGMPNNRFLAERTGGTYSTLKVQPAELEDSGVYFCASSQRQGPSYEQYFGPGTRLTVT.

The chain couples TRBV7-9 to TRBJ2-1, with TRBD2 matching 8 bases. CDR1 SEHNR and CDR2 FQNEAQ come from the germline V gene (reference sequence). CDR3 length: 17 amino acids. Germline trimming cut 4 bases from V and 4 bases from J; bases unmatched to any gene: 12. The CDR3 is CASSSMKAGAVYNEQFF. The CDR3 DNA is TGTGCCAGCAGCTCAATGAAAGCGGGGGCCGTATACAATGAGCAGTTCTTC.